This T cell receptor beta chain was profiled in a study of blood T cell repertoires in COVID-19. At the level of the study: From the United States, Italy and Spain came samples of acute and convalescent COVID-19. The analysed material was cDNA or gDNA that came from T cells, B-cell-depleted T cells, or PBMCs.

This CDR3 region has 15 residues. Trimming left V 4 bases short and J 2 bases short, with 15 bases between. Germline V gene lookup returns CDR1 LGHDT and CDR2 YNNKEL (reference sequence). In the original processing: Amplification from reference gene primers served as the basis for estimated nucleated cell counts. Generated by immunoSEQ multiplex PCR, the TCRdb table keeps only in-frame clones and is missing some. The V and J calls and the clone size are those of that table, but D and trimming were determined from the DNA. The sample lists 310,000 or so clones; roughly 89% were seen once. This TCR was sampled from a man aged 30 to 39 with COVID-19, enrolled during active disease. The J gene is TRBJ2-7, the V gene TRBV3-1 (or the pseudogene TRBV3-2), with TRBD2 as a possible D gene (5 bases). Source material: peripheral blood. CDR3 in amino acids: CASSPGGRATYEQYF. DNA for the CDR3: TGTGCCAGCAGCCCTGGCGGGCGGGCAACCTACGAGCAGTACTTC.